This paragraph reports one T cell receptor (beta chain). The data were taken from a study of cytotoxic CD8 clonotypes in ibrutinib-treated CLL. Study overall: Once patients had received a median around 12 months of treatment, range 6 to 36, response samples were obtained.

The planned depth of sequencing spanned 1 in 200,000 to 1 in 1 million T cells. The data were produced by immunoSEQ multiplex PCR, yet TCRdb's version contains in-frame clones alone and is incomplete. The data show 200,000 to 250,000 clones, roughly 79% seen once. This CDR3 is 11 amino acids long. Germline values: CDR1 SGHVS, CDR2 FQNEAQ. V lost 2 bases and J lost 9, with 5 bases in between. The sequence was collected from a human donor with chronic lymphocytic leukemia. V usage is TRBV7-8 and J usage is TRBJ1-5; D remains ambiguous. Sequences were derived from PBMCs, sampled after 12 months of ibrutinib treatment. The chain's CDR3 is CASSLRGPQHF. CDR3 DNA: TGTGCCAGCAGCTTAAGAGGGCCCCAGCATTTT.